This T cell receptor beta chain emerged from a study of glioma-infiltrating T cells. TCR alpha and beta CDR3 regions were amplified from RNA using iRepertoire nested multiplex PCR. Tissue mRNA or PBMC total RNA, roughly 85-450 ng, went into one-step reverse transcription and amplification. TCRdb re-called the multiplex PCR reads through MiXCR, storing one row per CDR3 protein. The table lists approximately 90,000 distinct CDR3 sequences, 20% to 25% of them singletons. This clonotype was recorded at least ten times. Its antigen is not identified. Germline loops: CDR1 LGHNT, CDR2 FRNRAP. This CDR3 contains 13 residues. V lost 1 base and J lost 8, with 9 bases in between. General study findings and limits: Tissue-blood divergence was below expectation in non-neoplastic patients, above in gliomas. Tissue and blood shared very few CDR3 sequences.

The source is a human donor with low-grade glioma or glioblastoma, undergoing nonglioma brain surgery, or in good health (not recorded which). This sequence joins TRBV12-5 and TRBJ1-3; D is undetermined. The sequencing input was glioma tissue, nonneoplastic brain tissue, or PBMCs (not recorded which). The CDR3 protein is CASGLEVRYTIYF. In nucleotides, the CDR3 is TGTGCTAGTGGTTTGGAGGTTCGATACACCATATATTTT.